This T cell receptor (beta chain) was obtained from a study of control samples from healthy donors and cancer patients. Trimming took off 6 bases at V and 7 bases at J, with 16 bases between the two ends. The CDR3 extends over 15 amino acids. The germline V gene encodes CDR1 MNHEY and CDR2 SVGAGI. Assay used: immunoSEQ multiplex PCR; TCRdb lists only in-frame clones, some missing. This sample has roughly 86,000 clones, with 91% found just once. The gene calls are TRBV6-5 and TRBJ1-6; D is perhaps TRBD1 (6 bases). Sample: blood. This clonotype was obtained from a man in his thirties or forties in good health. CDR3 residues: CASSPSTGHNSPLHF. The DNA for the CDR3 is TGTGCCAGCAGCCCGTCCACAGGGCACAATTCACCCCTCCACTTT.